This paragraph covers one TCR beta chain sequence. The study ran its PCR with 60 Vbeta and 13 Jbeta primers. Assay: immunoSEQ multiplex PCR; the TCRdb copy retains only in-frame clones and omits some. Among approximately 110,000 clones listed, around 86% were seen once. The CDR3 runs to 13 residues. V was cut by 1 base and J by 6 bases, with 12 bases left in between. Per germline, CDR1 SQVTM and CDR2 ANQGSEA. This specimen belongs to a study of cytomegalovirus exposure and HLA in healthy donors. The rearrangement uses TRBV29-1 and TRBJ1-2; D is undetermined. The source of this sequence is a man younger than 40 in good health and CMV-seropositive. Sequencing input: PBMCs. The CDR3 spells CSVEAQPGHGYTF. The CDR3 nucleotides are TGCAGCGTTGAAGCGCAACCTGGCCATGGCTACACCTTC.